The 25 T cell receptor beta chains given below trace back to one sample, sequenced in a study of blood T cell repertoires in COVID-19. Sequencing used immunoSEQ multiplex PCR; TCRdb keeps in-frame clones, though not all of them. The sample yields over 130,000 clones, about 80% seen once. The sample was peripheral blood. Receptors were obtained from a human donor in a cohort sampled during active COVID-19.

This rearrangement joins TRBV6-2 or TRBV6-3 to TRBJ1-5; 7 bases line up with TRBD1. This CDR3 region has 14 residues. Germline values: CDR1 MNHEY, CDR2 SVGEGT. J lost 6 bases, V lost 4 bases, and 6 bases had no gene match. CDR3 nucleotide sequence: TGTGCCAGCAGTTCTCGCCAGGGGGTTCAGCCCCAGCATTTT. This sequence encodes CASSSRQGVQPQHF.

The chain combines TRBV10-3 with TRBJ2-4, with D possibly TRBD2 on 6 matching bases. V lost 1 base and J lost 0, with 10 bases in between. CDR3 length: 16 amino acids. The V gene's germline CDR1 is ENHRY and CDR2 SYGVKD. CDR3 loop: CAISEFRGLAKNIQYF. The CDR3 nucleotides read TGTGCCATCAGTGAGTTCCGGGGGTTAGCCAAAAACATTCAGTACTTC.

The V gene is TRBV11-1, the J gene TRBJ2-4; no firm D call. Germline lookup yields CDR1 SGHAT and CDR2 FQDESV (reference sequence). V lost 5 bases and J lost 2, with 7 bases in between. The CDR3 is made up of 13 amino acids. The CDR3 spells CASSAPTKNIQYF. The CDR3 DNA reads as TGTGCCAGCAGCGCCCCTACCAAAAACATTCAGTACTTC.

The chain is built from TRBV7-9 and TRBJ1-2; no clear D gene. CDR1 is SEHNR and CDR2 is FQNEAQ in the germline V gene (reference sequence). This CDR3 spans 11 amino acids. V was shortened by 3 bases and J by 6 bases, with 5 bases between the two germline ends. CDR3 sequence: CASSFTHGYTF. The CDR3 DNA reads TGTGCCAGCAGCTTTACACATGGCTACACCTTC.

This chain connects TRBV2 to TRBJ1-2, with D tentatively TRBD1 (5 bases). The V end was cut by 1 base, the J end by 3 bases, with 12 bases between. In germline, CDR1 is SNHLY, CDR2 FYNNEI. The CDR3 covers 15 residues. The CDR3 region is CASSEGGVSDYGYTF. The CDR3 nucleotides are TGTGCCAGCAGTGAAGGGGGGGTCTCGGACTATGGCTACACCTTC.

The chain couples TRBV19 to TRBJ1-2; D perhaps matches TRBD1 (5 bases). The germline CDR1 and CDR2 sequences are LNHDA and SQIVND (reference sequence). CDR3 size: 14 residues. Trimming left V 3 bases short and J 3 bases short, with 11 bases between. The CDR3 DNA sequence: TGTGCCAGTAGTATCCCCCCCAGGGACTATGGCTACACCTTC. Encoded protein: CASSIPPRDYGYTF.

The genes are TRBV7-9 and TRBJ1-2; D unclear. V shed 5 bases and J shed 2 bases, with 3 bases lying between them. This CDR3 has 11 amino acids. Looked up from germline, CDR1 is SEHNR and CDR2 is FQNEAQ (reference sequence). The CDR3 here is CASSRNYGYTF. CDR3 bases: TGTGCCAGCAGCCGGAACTATGGCTACACCTTC.

This chain links TRBV4-1 with TRBJ2-3; TRBD2 matches 9 bases. Germline values: CDR1 MGHRA, CDR2 YSYEKL. V gave up 4 bases and J gave up 4 bases; unmatched junction bases: 12. CDR3 size: 17 residues. The CDR3 DNA reads TGCGCCAGCAGCCGGTCCCCCGCGGGGGGGGTGGCAGATACGCAGTATTTT. Protein: CASSRSPAGGVADTQYF.

The rearrangement uses TRBV3-1 (or the pseudogene TRBV3-2) and TRBJ2-5; possibly TRBD2 for D (6 bases). The CDR3 sequence is 19 residues long. Looked up from germline, CDR1 is LGHDT and CDR2 is YNNKEL (reference sequence). Trimming stripped 1 base from V and 1 base from J, with 22 bases between. The DNA of the CDR3 is TGTGCCAGCAGCCAAGGACCCTTGGAGCGGGCCCACCTCCAAGAGACCCAGTACTTC. Translating gives CASSQGPLERAHLQETQYF.

This clone was observed once. The CDR3: CASSSGTGANVLTF. The DNA for the CDR3 is TGTGCCAGCTCATCGGGGACTGGGGCCAACGTCCTGACTTTC. The chain combines TRBV18 with TRBJ2-6; a possible D gene is TRBD2 (5 bases). V shed 5 bases and J shed 2 bases, with 7 bases lying between them. This CDR3 has 14 amino acids. CDR1 and CDR2 (germline): KGHSH, LQKENI.

This clone was detected only once. J is TRBJ2-3 and V is TRBV19; TRBD2 agrees at 11 bases. CDR3 length: 16 amino acids. The V and J ends lost 6 bases and 3 bases, in that order; junction bases with no gene match: 8. Germline CDR1 and CDR2: LNHDA and SQIVND (reference sequence). The CDR3 bases are TGTGCCAGTAGGGGGTGGCTAGCGGGAGGAACAGATACGCAGTATTTT. Its protein product is CASRGWLAGGTDTQYF.

The chain carries TRBV19 and TRBJ2-1, with D perhaps matching TRBD1 (5 bases). Germline V gives CDR1 LNHDA, CDR2 SQIVND (reference sequence). CDR3 size: 19 residues. V was shortened by 4 bases and J by 6 bases, with 28 bases between the two germline ends. This chain's CDR3 is CASSTGSPMKGRLSNEQFF. The CDR3 bases are TGTGCCAGTAGTACGGGCTCGCCAATGAAGGGGCGCCTATCCAATGAGCAGTTCTTC.

The sample holds one count of this clone. The chain uses TRBV7-6 and TRBJ2-2; 7 bases fit TRBD1. The trim removed 4 bases at V and 1 base at J, leaving 6 bases unmatched. Germline V gives CDR1 SGHVS, CDR2 FNYEAQ. The CDR3 covers 16 residues. CDR3 region: CASSSQQGRNTGELFF. CDR3 nucleotide sequence: TGTGCCAGCAGCTCCCAACAGGGGCGGAACACCGGGGAGCTGTTTTTT.

The chain combines TRBV7-6 with TRBJ2-2; D possibly corresponds to TRBD2 (7 bases). Between the trimmed V and J ends, which lost 0 bases and 0 bases, there was a span of 11 bases. Per germline, CDR1 SGHVS and CDR2 FNYEAQ. The CDR3 is 17 residues long. This chain's CDR3 is CASSLAGGASNTGELFF. The CDR3 DNA reads TGTGCCAGCAGCTTAGCGGGGGGGGCCTCGAACACCGGGGAGCTGTTTTTT.

The CDR3 nucleotides read TGTGCCAGCAGTCGGGACAGGTCACCCCTCCACTTT. This sequence encodes CASSRDRSPLHF. This chain connects TRBV6-5 to TRBJ1-6; 8 nucleotides match TRBD1. The CDR3 spans 12 residues. V shed 5 bases, J shed 10 bases, and the junction held 1 base outside the gene matches. Germline V gene data show CDR1 as MNHEY and CDR2 as SVGAGI.

The rearrangement uses TRBV28 and TRBJ1-1; possible D gene TRBD1, 5 bases. CDR1 and CDR2 from the germline V gene are MDHEN and SYDVKM. This CDR3 comprises 15 residues. V shed 5 bases and J shed 2 bases, with 15 bases lying between them. The CDR3 sequence is CASSPRTGRNTEAFF. In DNA form, the CDR3 reads TGTGCCAGCAGTCCGCGAACAGGAAGAAACACTGAAGCTTTCTTT. Complete variable domain (other parts from reference TRBV28 and TRBJ1-1): DVKVTQSSRYLVKRTGEKVFLECVQDMDHENMFWYRQDPGLGLRLIYFSYDVKMKEKGDIPEGYSVSREKKERFSLILESASTNQTSMYLCASSPRTGRNTEAFFGQGTRLTVV.

The V call is TRBV19, the J call TRBJ2-7; D is uncertain. The CDR3 runs 11 residues. Looked up from germline, CDR1 is LNHDA and CDR2 is SQIVND (reference sequence). Trimming took 5 bases from V and 4 from J, leaving 6 bases between them. CDR3 loop: CASSSQYEQYF. The CDR3 nucleotides read TGTGCCAGTAGTTCCCAGTACGAGCAGTACTTC.

The chain links TRBV4-1 to TRBJ2-7, with 7 bases matching TRBD1. Trimming took 4 bases from V and 2 from J; bases not matched to a gene: 8. CDR3 length: 15 amino acids. The germline gives CDR1 MGHRA, CDR2 YSYEKL. The CDR3: CASSPPTGVPYEQYF. CDR3 nucleotide sequence: TGCGCCAGCAGCCCCCCCACAGGGGTCCCCTACGAGCAGTACTTC.

The chain carries TRBV7-2 and TRBJ1-6, with no clear D. V lost 5 bases and J 7 bases, leaving 15 bases between the germline ends. There are 15 residues in the CDR3. The germline CDR1 and CDR2 sequences are SGHTA and FQGNSA. The chain's CDR3 is CASSLRGTENSPLHF. The DNA of the CDR3 is TGTGCCAGCAGCCTGCGGGGAACCGAGAATTCACCCCTCCACTTT.

The chain joins TRBV5-1 to TRBJ1-2, with 10 nucleotides matching TRBD1. V lost 4 bases and J lost 4; bases outside the gene matches: 7. CDR3 size: 15 residues. Germline CDR1 reads SGHRS; CDR2 reads YFSETQ. The CDR3 coding sequence is TGCGCCAGCAGCGTGGGGACAGGGGACGGCTATGGCTACACCTTC. Amino acid sequence: CASSVGTGDGYGYTF.

The CDR3 DNA reads TGTGCCAGCAGTTTTCACGGTTCTAACTATGGCTACACCTTC. Translation gives CASSFHGSNYGYTF. The chain links TRBV28 to TRBJ1-2; D is unresolved. CDR1 is MDHEN, CDR2 SYDVKM, per germline. CDR3 length equals 14 residues. Between the trimmed V and J ends, which lost 3 bases and 0 bases, there was a span of 8 bases.

V usage is TRBV5-4 and J usage is TRBJ2-3; D is possibly TRBD1 (6 bases). The ends were cut back, 0 bases at V and 1 base at J, with 6 bases in the middle. Germline CDR1 and CDR2: SGHNT and YYREEE (reference sequence). The CDR3 sequence is 14 residues long. CDR3 amino acids: CASSLDRGTDTQYF. CDR3 sequence (DNA): TGTGCCAGCAGCTTGGACAGGGGCACAGATACGCAGTATTTT.

The CDR3 DNA is TGTGCCAGTAGTTCCCGGGACAGGAACTACGAGCAGTACTTC. Translating it yields CASSSRDRNYEQYF. The rearrangement joins TRBV19 to TRBJ2-7; TRBD1 matches 8 bases. The CDR3 consists of 14 residues. Germline V gene lookup returns CDR1 LNHDA and CDR2 SQIVND (reference sequence). V trimming: 5 bases; J trimming: 3 bases; junction bases outside the gene matches: 6.

The DNA for the CDR3 is TGTGCCAGCAGCCCGGGTCAGCACGAGCAGTACTTC. It is translated as CASSPGQHEQYF. The chain is built from TRBV11-3 and TRBJ2-7, with D unclear. This CDR3 is 12 amino acids long. Trimming shortened V by 5 bases and J by 5 bases, and 10 bases separated the two germline ends. Germline lookup yields CDR1 SGHNT and CDR2 YENEEA.

A remark on this clone: One end of the junction does not line up with germline, which may come from a read error. J is TRBJ2-7 and V is TRBV5-4; 7 bases align to TRBD1. The germline CDR1 and CDR2 sequences are SGHNT and YYREEE (reference sequence). The CDR3 covers 13 residues. The CDR3 nucleotides are TGTGCCAGCAACTTGGGACAGAAGGACGAGCAGTACTTC. Amino acid sequence: CASNLGQKDEQYF.